The present TCR beta chain was sequenced within a study of beta chain features in type 1 diabetes. CDR1 and CDR2 from the germline V gene are LGHNA and YNFKEQ. The CDR3 loop spans 15 amino acids. Trimming took 4 bases from V and 6 from J; bases not matched to a gene: 7. Only a few counts were recorded for this clone. Its specificity is not known. Of the isolated RNA, all was reverse transcribed, and so the sequenced material was expressed TCRB transcripts. Measured with immunoSEQ multiplex PCR; TCRdb has only the in-frame clones, and not every one. The sample records about 120,000 clones, less than 20% being singletons. Study outcomes and limitations: Reads derived from cDNA could over-represent cells showing high TCR expression. A pattern of fewer insertions and more deletions at VDJ junctions was seen in type 1 diabetes patients. Researchers report that Type 1 diabetes patients had moderately but significantly shorter TCRB CDR3s across all four CD4+ subsets.

The TCR sequence derives from a man aged 30-40 years with type 1 diabetes. The rearrangement links TRBV4-2 to TRBJ2-7, with 12 positions matching TRBD1. Input material: central memory CD4+ T cells from blood. The CDR3 DNA follows: TGTGCCAGCAGCCCCGGAGGGACAGGGGGCTCCGAGCAGTACTTC. Translating it yields CASSPGGTGGSEQYF.